A selection of T cell receptor beta chains follows, all from one sample in a study of T cells in Graves' hyperthyroidism and ophthalmopathy. Using its own MiXCR run on the multiplex PCR reads, TCRdb lists one record per CDR3 protein. The sample records around 300,000 distinct CDR3 sequences, about 15% being singletons. The sample comprised blood. These receptors were collected from a woman aged 25 to 45 with Graves' hyperthyroidism. Both conserved end residues are part of each CDR3. D genes are given only for firm matches. The size entry is marked missing in some rows and otherwise reads once, few, many or a size class.

V gene	D gene	clone size	J gene	CDR3 protein	CDR3 DNA
TRBV28	TRBD2	NA	TRBJ2-7	CASSPFGSGSTYEQYF	TGTGCCAGCAGTCCGTTTGGGAGCGGGAGTACGTACGAGCAGTACTTC
TRBV20-1	NA	NA	TRBJ2-7	CSGATDIPLYEQYF	TGCAGTGGGGCGACAGATATTCCCCTCTACGAGCAGTACTTC
TRBV7-6	TRBD2	few	TRBJ2-2	CASSSGGVNTGELFF	TGTGCCAGCAGCTCGGGGGGGGTGAACACCGGGGAGCTGTTTTTT
TRBV27	NA	many	TRBJ2-2	CASSGHRLTGELFF	TGTGCCAGCAGTGGTCACAGGCTCACCGGGGAGCTGTTTTTT
TRBV12-3/TRBV12-4	TRBD2	many	TRBJ2-1	CASSSSGSSREQFF	TGTGCCAGCAGCTCTAGCGGGAGTTCGCGTGAGCAGTTCTTC
TRBV29-1	TRBD1	many	TRBJ2-1	CSLDRDSSYNEQFF	TGCAGCTTAGACCGGGACAGCTCCTACAATGAGCAGTTCTTC
TRBV20-1	TRBD1	NA	TRBJ2-3	CSPPRQGVDTQYF	TGCAGTCCACCCCGACAGGGGGTAGATACGCAGTATTTT
TRBV28	NA	many	TRBJ1-5	CASAALDNNKDQPQHF	TGTGCCTCAGCAGCTTTGGACAACAACAAAGATCAGCCCCAGCATTTT
TRBV30	NA	NA	TRBJ2-3	CAWSGSRGTDTQYF	TGTGCCTGGAGTGGGTCTAGAGGCACAGATACGCAGTATTTT
TRBV20-1	TRBD2	NA	TRBJ2-3	CSARDPGLGSTDTQYF	TGCAGTGCTAGAGATCCGGGACTAGGGTCCACAGATACGCAGTATTTT
TRBV2	NA	many	TRBJ2-1	CASSLGGMEQFF	TGTGCCAGCAGTCTAGGGGGGATGGAGCAGTTCTTC
TRBV2	NA	many	TRBJ1-1	CAISGGGNTEAFF	TGTGCCATCTCAGGAGGGGGAAACACTGAAGCTTTCTTT
TRBV3-1	NA	NA	TRBJ1-3	CASSQETGKRNTIYF	TGTGCCAGCAGCCAAGAAACAGGGAAGAGAAACACCATATATTTT
TRBV5-8	NA	NA	TRBJ2-5	CASSLGWAGETQYF	TGTGCCAGCAGCTTGGGTTGGGCTGGAGAGACCCAGTACTTC
TRBV14	TRBD2	NA	TRBJ2-1	CASSEGLAGGEQFF	TGTGCCAGCAGCGAGGGACTAGCGGGAGGTGAGCAGTTCTTC
TRBV6-1	NA	many	TRBJ1-5	CASSPRGGGNQPQHF	TGTGCCAGCAGCCCCCGGGGAGGGGGGAATCAGCCCCAGCATTTT
TRBV9	TRBD1	NA	TRBJ1-3	CASSVRTGKGNTIYF	TGTGCCAGCAGCGTTCGGACAGGGAAAGGAAACACCATATATTTT
TRBV11-2	NA	many	TRBJ2-5	CASSRSRSQRDYF	TGTGCCAGCAGCCGATCCAGATCACAAAGGGACTACTTC
TRBV5-1	TRBD2	few	TRBJ2-7	CASSLVASGAYEQYF	TGCGCCAGCAGCTTGGTAGCTAGCGGGGCCTACGAGCAGTACTTC
TRBV10-1	NA	few	TRBJ2-1	CASSEPLIGEQFF	TGCGCCAGCAGTGAGCCCCTGATCGGGGAGCAGTTCTTC
TRBV5-8	NA	few	TRBJ2-3	CASSLGSKGDTQYF	TGTGCCAGCAGCTTGGGAAGTAAGGGAGATACGCAGTATTTT
TRBV5-1	NA	many	TRBJ2-1	CASSLEANNEQFF	TGCGCCAGCAGCTTGGAGGCGAACAATGAGCAGTTCTTC